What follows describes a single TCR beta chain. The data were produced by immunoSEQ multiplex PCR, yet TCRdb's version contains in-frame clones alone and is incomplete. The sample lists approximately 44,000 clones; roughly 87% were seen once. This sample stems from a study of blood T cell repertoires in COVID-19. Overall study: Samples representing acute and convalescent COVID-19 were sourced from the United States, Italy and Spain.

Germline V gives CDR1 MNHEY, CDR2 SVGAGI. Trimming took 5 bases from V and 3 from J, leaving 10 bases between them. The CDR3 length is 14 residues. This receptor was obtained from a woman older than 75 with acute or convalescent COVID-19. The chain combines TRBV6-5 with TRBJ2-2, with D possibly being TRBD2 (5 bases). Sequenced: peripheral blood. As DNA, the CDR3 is TGTGCCAGCAGTCCCGACTACCACACCGGGGAGCTGTTTTTT. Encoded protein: CASSPDYHTGELFF.